This section outlines one T cell receptor (beta chain) sequence together with its context. The antigen this receptor binds is unknown. No per-base quality is available; no much larger clone lies one base away. The immunoSEQ Assay, a bias-controlled multiplex PCR, was used to amplify TCRbeta CDR3 regions from genomic DNA. In the source study's methods: Within the assay, amplification of reference gene primers was used to estimate how many nucleated cells each sample contained. To quantify the absolute abundance of each unique TCRbeta CDR3 rearrangement, sequence reads were collapsed and filtered. Productive Simpson clonality was computed per sample as the square root of Simpson's diversity index over productive rearrangements. TCRdb's version of the immuneACCESS table is confined to in-frame rearrangements and falls short of the full clone set. An unresolved V gene accounts for under half of the shortfall where checked; the remainder is of unknown origin. The V and J calls and the clone size are those of that table, but D and trimming were determined from the DNA. Here the sample has over 100,000 clones; approximately 82% occur a single time. 7.5% to 10% of the sample is in the top ten clones.

These data originate in a study of blood T cell repertoires in COVID-19 (dated by TCRdb to 2019 to 2021). In the study overall: The collaborator samples originated in the United States, Italy and Spain and spanned the acute and convalescent phases of COVID-19. Where available, HLA class I and class II types were obtained from metadata supplied by the sample provider rather than from assay-based typing. The samples were drawn from two sources: the first 160 participants of the ongoing ImmuneRACE study, and about 1,300 subjects contributed by 6 global collaborators. Sample metadata almost always included a de-identified subject ID, COVID-19 status, age in years and sex. The repertoires were released in a freely available public database meant as a resource for research on the immune response to SARS-CoV-2. Deeply sampled blood TCRbeta repertoires from subjects exposed to, actively infected with, or recovered from COVID-19 were included in the dataset. The material from the prospective study consisted of cDNA or gDNA derived from T cells, B-cell-depleted T cells, or PBMCs.

Each collaborating institution followed its own protocols to collect whole blood in K2EDTA tubes. For TCRbeta analysis, collaborator samples were shipped as frozen whole blood, as isolated PBMCs, or as DNA extracted from either sample type. What the study reported, not specific to this receptor: The amount of clinical and demographic metadata varied by source and participant and was provided uncurated.

Compared with germline, V lacks 6 bases and J lacks 4 bases; bases without a gene match: 3. The CDR1 and CDR2 encoded by the germline V gene are ENHRY and SYGVKD. Measured from the cysteine to the phenylalanine, the CDR3 is 13 residues long. Only CDR3 DNA remains: 39 bases, in frame from the first base. Sequencing was performed on peripheral blood. The rearranged chain carries TRBV10-3 and TRBJ2-3; 8 nucleotides in the junction match TRBD2. This receptor was taken from a man aged 60 to 75 with active or convalescent COVID-19. CDR3 region: CAISQRESDTQYF. Here is the DNA: TGTGCCATCAGCCAGCGGGAGTCAGATACGCAGTATTTT.